Listed below are T cell receptor beta chains from one sample, sequenced in a study of T-cell reconstitution after alpha-beta-depleted transplantation in children. TCRdb used MiXCR to reprocess the PCR reads, holding one entry per CDR3 protein. The data hold 140,000 or so distinct CDR3 sequences, with around 8.8% observed a single time. Sequences were derived from PBMCs, mostly from graft donor cells, sampled 180 days after TCRalphabeta/CD19-depleted stem cell transplant. These receptors all come from a female patient aged 2-9 years who had a stem cell transplant for congenital amegakaryocytic thrombocytopenia, so the T cells may come from the graft donor. Each CDR3 is given with its conserved first and last residue. A D gene is named only where the DNA matches it firmly. Where a row states a size, it is once, few, many or the class of an expanded clone; other rows omit it.

CDR3aa	CDR3nt	d_gene	abundance	j_gene	v_gene
CASSSGTLHF	TGTGCCAGCAGTTCCGGGACCCTCCACTTT	.	few	TRBJ1-6	TRBV12-3/TRBV12-4
CSARDSGTADTGELFF	TGCAGTGCTAGAGACTCCGGGACAGCGGACACCGGGGAGCTGTTTTTT	TRBD1	many	TRBJ2-2	TRBV20-1
CASNLDRTGDSTDTQYF	TGTGCCAGCAACCTGGACCGGACAGGGGACTCCACAGATACGCAGTATTTT	TRBD1	many	TRBJ2-3	TRBV28
CSVDPGTSGSYEQFF	TGCAGCGTTGACCCCGGGACTAGCGGGAGCTATGAGCAGTTCTTC	TRBD2	many	TRBJ2-1	TRBV29-1
CSARVSTLNTEAFF	TGCAGTGCTAGAGTCAGTACCCTGAACACTGAAGCTTTCTTT	.	many	TRBJ1-1	TRBV20-1
CASSLLGERGGGTQYF	TGTGCCAGCAGCCTCCTTGGGGAGCGGGGGGGCGGGACCCAGTACTTC	TRBD2	few	TRBJ2-5	TRBV3-1
CSARDRERPYEQYF	TGCAGTGCTAGAGATCGGGAGCGTCCCTACGAGCAGTACTTC	.	.	TRBJ2-7	TRBV20-1
CASGREEGTWETQYF	TGTGCCAGCGGCAGAGAGGAGGGGACGTGGGAGACCCAGTACTTC	.	.	TRBJ2-5	TRBV18
CASSLSGGYTF	TGTGCCAGCAGTCTCTCGGGTGGCTACACCTTC	.	many	TRBJ1-2	TRBV28
CASSSTGATYGYTF	TGCGCCAGCAGCTCTACAGGGGCCACCTATGGCTACACCTTC	TRBD1	few	TRBJ1-2	TRBV5-1
CASSPRGTNEQFF	TGTGCCAGCAGCCCCCGAGGTACAAATGAGCAGTTCTTC	.	few	TRBJ2-1	TRBV7-6
CASSLHSGNFNEQFF	TGCGCCAGCAGCTTGCATAGCGGAAACTTCAATGAGCAGTTCTTC	.	.	TRBJ2-1	TRBV5-1
CASSYSRQRGGDRGPYEQYF	TGTGCCAGCAGTTACTCGAGGCAAAGGGGGGGGGACAGGGGACCCTACGAGCAGTACTTC	TRBD1	many	TRBJ2-7	TRBV6-2/TRBV6-3
CASGIAGGEQFF	TGTGCCAGCGGCATAGCGGGAGGAGAGCAGTTCTTC	TRBD2	many	TRBJ2-1	TRBV5-5
CASSADREETQYF	TGCGCCAGCAGCGCGGACAGGGAAGAGACCCAGTACTTC	TRBD1	many	TRBJ2-5	TRBV5-1
CASSGGTLISSYEQYF	TGCGCCAGCAGCGGAGGGACTCTCATTAGCTCCTACGAGCAGTACTTC	.	.	TRBJ2-7	TRBV5-1
CSAQGYSNQPQHF	TGCAGTGCCCAGGGGTATAGCAATCAGCCCCAGCATTTT	.	many	TRBJ1-5	TRBV20-1
CSDIADTDTQYF	TGCAGCGATATAGCGGACACAGATACGCAGTATTTT	.	few	TRBJ2-3	TRBV29-1
CSASVLAGAGEQFF	TGCAGTGCTAGTGTTCTAGCGGGAGCGGGTGAGCAGTTCTTC	TRBD2	many	TRBJ2-1	TRBV20-1
CASSELSGANVLTF	TGTGCCAGCAGTGAGCTCTCTGGGGCCAACGTCCTGACTTTC	.	many	TRBJ2-6	TRBV2
CASSVAGTSSYNEQFF	TGCGCCAGCAGCGTCGCCGGGACTAGCTCCTACAATGAGCAGTTCTTC	TRBD2	.	TRBJ2-1	TRBV5-1
CASTVFGWPKQETQYF	TGTGCCAGCACTGTGTTCGGTTGGCCGAAACAAGAGACCCAGTACTTC	.	many	TRBJ2-5	TRBV2
CASSAFGPSTDTQYF	TGTGCCAGCAGCGCCTTTGGGCCCAGCACAGATACGCAGTATTTT	.	.	TRBJ2-3	TRBV7-2
CASSLRTSSTDTQYF	TGTGCCAGCAGCTTACGAACATCTAGCACAGATACGCAGTATTTT	.	many	TRBJ2-3	TRBV7-6
CASSPTPEATNEKLFF	TGTGCCAGCAGCCCGACACCCGAAGCAACTAATGAAAAACTGTTTTTT	.	.	TRBJ1-4	TRBV7-6
CASAFGSNTEAFF	TGTGCCAGCGCCTTTGGCTCGAACACTGAAGCTTTCTTT	.	.	TRBJ1-1	TRBV6-1
CAISTGLNTEAFF	TGTGCCATCAGTACAGGTTTGAACACTGAAGCTTTCTTT	.	many	TRBJ1-1	TRBV10-3
CAISESFTVQETQYF	TGTGCCATCAGTGAGTCGTTCACAGTCCAAGAGACCCAGTACTTC	.	many	TRBJ2-5	TRBV10-3
CASSFRTSGIIYEQYF	TGTGCCAGCAGCTTCCGGACTAGCGGGATCATCTACGAGCAGTACTTC	TRBD2	many	TRBJ2-7	TRBV7-2
CATTSEGLAGEGNEQFF	TGTGCCACCACATCGGAGGGACTAGCGGGAGAGGGCAATGAGCAGTTCTTC	TRBD2	few	TRBJ2-1	TRBV19
CAISDYGRAESTDTQYF	TGTGCCATCAGTGATTACGGGCGGGCGGAGAGCACAGATACGCAGTATTTT	.	.	TRBJ2-3	TRBV10-3
CASSYRALNPATNEKLFF	TGTGCCAGCAGTTACAGGGCCTTAAATCCAGCAACTAATGAAAAACTGTTTTTT	.	many	TRBJ1-4	TRBV27
CASGRPRGSRPEQYF	TGTGCCAGCGGGAGGCCTAGGGGGTCTCGACCCGAGCAGTACTTC	.	many	TRBJ2-7	TRBV2
CSARGALRDEQYF	TGCAGTGCTAGGGGGGCTCTTAGGGACGAGCAGTACTTC	.	few	TRBJ2-7	TRBV20-1
CASSLHRLAGRNEQFF	TGTGCCAGCAGCTTACACCGACTAGCGGGTCGCAATGAGCAGTTCTTC	TRBD2	many	TRBJ2-1	TRBV7-2
CASSGGDSRSGNTIYF	TGCGCCAGCAGCGGGGGGGACTCCCGCTCTGGAAACACCATATATTTT	.	few	TRBJ1-3	TRBV5-1
CASSSTGMNTEAFF	TGCGCCAGCAGCTCGACAGGTATGAACACTGAAGCTTTCTTT	.	many	TRBJ1-1	TRBV5-1
CASRGNEQFF	TGTGCCAGCAGGGGCAATGAGCAGTTCTTC	.	many	TRBJ2-1	TRBV12-3/TRBV12-4
CASSPRSGGGYTF	TGTGCCAGCAGCCCCCGCTCGGGCGGGGGCTACACCTTC	.	many	TRBJ1-2	TRBV7-8
CASSLGHGELFF	TGTGCCAGCAGCTTAGGGCACGGGGAGCTGTTTTTT	.	many	TRBJ2-2	TRBV7-3
CSVEDWIAGTGELFF	TGCAGCGTTGAAGATTGGATAGCGGGGACCGGGGAGCTGTTTTTT	TRBD2	many	TRBJ2-2	TRBV29-1
CASSDRTALDEAFF	TGTGCCAGCAGCGACAGGACAGCCCTTGATGAAGCTTTCTTT	.	many	TRBJ1-1	TRBV5-6
CSARSPGQGNSPLHF	TGCAGTGCTAGATCACCGGGACAGGGGAATTCACCCCTCCACTTT	TRBD1	few	TRBJ1-6	TRBV20-1
CASSLGPSRAGVGEQFF	TGCGCCAGCAGCTTGGGGCCTTCGAGGGCGGGAGTGGGGGAGCAGTTCTTC	TRBD2	many	TRBJ2-1	TRBV5-1
CASRSLDRDYEQYF	TGTGCCAGCAGATCCCTGGACAGGGACTACGAGCAGTACTTC	TRBD1	many	TRBJ2-7	TRBV5-6
CASSYAWTNTEAFF	TGTGCCAGCAGTTATGCCTGGACGAACACTGAAGCTTTCTTT	.	many	TRBJ1-1	TRBV6-2/TRBV6-3
CASSPGQDEKLFF	TGTGCCAGCTCACCGGGACAGGATGAAAAACTGTTTTTT	TRBD1	few	TRBJ1-4	TRBV18